This passage covers 8 T cell receptor beta chains from one sample sequenced in a study of blood T cell repertoires in COVID-19. Clones were read by immunoSEQ multiplex PCR, and TCRdb kept only the in-frame ones, dropping some. The table lists about 170,000 clones, 65% to 85% of them singletons, with 3.6% in the top ten. The specimen was PBMCs or T cells enriched from blood (not recorded which). Receptors were obtained from a woman in her 50s in a cohort exposed to, infected with or recovered from COVID-19 (not recorded which).

In this sample, this clone turned up a few times. The chain employs TRBV11-2 and TRBJ2-7; D is undetermined. Germline values: CDR1 SGHAT, CDR2 FQNNGV. The V gene lost 1 base and the J gene lost 3 bases, with 4 bases spanning the gap. The CDR3 runs 12 residues. The CDR3 here is CASSLGSYEQYF. DNA for the CDR3: TGTGCCAGCAGCTTAGGGAGCTACGAGCAGTACTTC.

This rearrangement joins TRBV29-1 to TRBJ2-3; 7 bases match TRBD1. The CDR3 spans 14 residues. From germline, CDR1 is SQVTM and CDR2 ANQGSEA. The V segment lost 6 bases and the J segment 4 bases; nucleotides outside the gene matches: 10. The CDR3 sequence is CSVPFRQGPDTQYF. The CDR3 DNA is TGCAGCGTACCCTTTCGACAGGGTCCAGATACGCAGTATTTT.

The chain is built from TRBV7-9 and TRBJ2-1; 13 nucleotides align to TRBD2. Per the germline V gene, CDR1 is SEHNR and CDR2 is FQNEAQ (reference sequence). The CDR3 sequence is 18 residues long. The ends lost 5 bases at V and 3 bases at J; junction bases unmatched: 10. In DNA form, the CDR3 reads TGTGCCAGCAGCCCTACCAAGGGACTAGCGGGATACTACAATGAGCAGTTCTTC. This translates into CASSPTKGLAGYYNEQFF.

This chain connects TRBV9 to TRBJ2-2, with 9 nucleotides matching TRBD2. V was clipped by 3 bases and J by 0 bases; unmatched bases: 0. Looked up from germline, CDR1 is SGDLS and CDR2 is YYNGEE. The CDR3 extends over 15 amino acids. The CDR3 nucleotides are TGTGCCAGCAGCGCTAGCGGGGCGAACACCGGGGAGCTGTTTTTT. It encodes CASSASGANTGELFF.

V is TRBV19 and J is TRBJ1-1; 7 bases fit TRBD1. CDR1 is LNHDA and CDR2 is SQIVND in the germline V gene (reference sequence). V gave up 7 bases and J gave up 6 bases; unmatched junction bases: 17. CDR3 length equals 16 residues. CDR3 residues: CASNAYTGTVSSEAFF. DNA for the CDR3: TGTGCCAGTAACGCATATACCGGGACAGTATCTTCTGAAGCTTTCTTT.

The genes are TRBV7-9 and TRBJ1-1; possibly TRBD1 for D (6 bases). In germline, CDR1 is SEHNR, CDR2 FQNEAQ (reference sequence). The CDR3 contains 13 residues. V lost 2 bases to trimming and J lost 7 bases, with 11 bases between them. The CDR3 is CASSLPLGHEAFF. CDR3 DNA: TGTGCCAGCAGCTTACCGTTGGGACATGAAGCTTTCTTT. Using reference TRBV7-9 and TRBJ1-1 for the parts outside the CDR3, the full variable domain is DTGVSQNPRHKITKRGQNVTFRCDPISEHNRLYWYRQTLGQGPEFLTYFQNEAQLEKSRLLSDRFSAERPKGSFSTLEIQRTEQGDSAMYLCASSLPLGHEAFFGQGTRLTVV.

The CDR3 spells CASSPKTVRSTYNEQFF. The CDR3 DNA follows: TGTGCCAGTAGTCCCAAGACAGTGAGGAGCACCTACAATGAGCAGTTCTTC. The V and J genes are TRBV19 and TRBJ2-1, with D possibly matching TRBD1 (5 bases). CDR3 length equals 17 residues. Germline V gene lookup returns CDR1 LNHDA and CDR2 SQIVND (reference sequence). The ends were cut back, 5 bases at V and 2 bases at J, with 19 bases in the middle. The full variable domain, its missing parts supplied by reference TRBV19 and TRBJ2-1, is DGGITQSPKYLFRKEGQNVTLSCEQNLNHDAMYWYRQDPGQGLRLIYYSQIVNDFQKGDIAEGYSVSREKKESFPLTVTSAQKNPTAFYLCASSPKTVRSTYNEQFFGPGTRLTVL.

The V and J genes are TRBV7-2 and TRBJ2-7; TRBD2 is a possible D gene (6 bases). This CDR3 is built from 16 residues. Germline V gives CDR1 SGHTA, CDR2 FQGNSA. With 1 base removed from V and 2 bases from J, the gap between germline ends came to 15 bases. CDR3 loop: CASSLGGGGQPYEQYF. The CDR3, as DNA: TGTGCCAGCAGCTTAGGAGGCGGAGGGCAACCCTACGAGCAGTACTTC.